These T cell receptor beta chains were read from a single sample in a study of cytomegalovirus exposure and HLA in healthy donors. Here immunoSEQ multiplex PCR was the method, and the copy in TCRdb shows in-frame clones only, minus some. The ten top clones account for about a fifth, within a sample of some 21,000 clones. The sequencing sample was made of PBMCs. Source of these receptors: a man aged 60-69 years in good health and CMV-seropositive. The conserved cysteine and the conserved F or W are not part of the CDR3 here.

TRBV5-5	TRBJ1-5	ASCSGPPGHSNQPQH
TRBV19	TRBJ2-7	ASSEILSSHYEQY
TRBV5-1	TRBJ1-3	ASSPRGSGNTIY
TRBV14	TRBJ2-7	ASSQDLTSGYSYEQY
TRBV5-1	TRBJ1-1	ASSDTGGDTEAF
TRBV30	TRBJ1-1	ASGEGLNTEAF
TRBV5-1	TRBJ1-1	ASSLEEAVKAF
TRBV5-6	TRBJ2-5	ASSLVSARETQY
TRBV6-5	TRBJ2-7	ASSHRGRGGDEQY
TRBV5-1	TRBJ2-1	ASSLPGLDNEQF
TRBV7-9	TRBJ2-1	ASSTGGRWSYNEQF
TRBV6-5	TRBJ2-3	ASSSDWSTSTDTQY
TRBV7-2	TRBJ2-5	ASSSGTAKTQY
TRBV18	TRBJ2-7	ASSEGGSYEQY
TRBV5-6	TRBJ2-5	ASSRGVETQY
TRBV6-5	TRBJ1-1	ASRPGTVNTEAF
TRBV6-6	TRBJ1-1	ASSYSGQGNTEAF
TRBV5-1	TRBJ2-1	ASSPEGLRTEQF